Following are 10 T cell receptor beta chains from one sample sequenced in a study of blood T cell repertoires in COVID-19. The repertoire was sequenced with immunoSEQ multiplex PCR; TCRdb's copy has only in-frame clones and lacks some. The profile shows around 300,000 clones, 75% to 95% of them singletons. Sequencing input: peripheral blood. These receptors all come from a woman younger than 45 with COVID-19, enrolled during active disease.

The chain couples TRBV19 to TRBJ1-5, with 10 bases that match TRBD1. Germline CDR1 is LNHDA and CDR2 is SQIVND (reference sequence). CDR3 length: 16 residues. With 5 bases clipped from V and 2 bases from J, the junction kept 6 bases outside the gene matches. DNA of the CDR3: TGTGCCAGTAGTGCCCCCGGGACAGGGGGCAATCAGCCCCAGCATTTT. It translates to CASSAPGTGGNQPQHF.

The chain joins TRBV6-5 to TRBJ2-5; D is possibly TRBD1 (5 bases). V gave up 2 bases and J gave up 5 bases, with 9 bases separating them. Germline V CDR1 and CDR2: MNHEY, SVGAGI. This CDR3 comprises 13 residues. CDR3 DNA: TGTGCCAGCAGTTACGGGGCGGCGGAGACCCAGTACTTC. The encoded protein is CASSYGAAETQYF.

The V gene is TRBV7-8, the J gene TRBJ1-5; the match to TRBD1 covers 11 bases. The V and J ends lost 8 bases and 2 bases, in that order; junction bases with no gene match: 11. Germline V gene data show CDR1 as SGHVS and CDR2 as FQNEAQ. This CDR3 comprises 17 residues. The CDR3 region is CASHRTGGGVGNQPQHF. In DNA, the CDR3 is TGTGCCAGCCATCGGACAGGGGGCGGAGTAGGCAATCAGCCCCAGCATTTT. The full variable domain, with the rest looked up from reference TRBV7-8 and TRBJ1-5, is GAGVSQSPRYKVAKRGQDVALRCDPISGHVSLFWYQQALGQGPEFLTYFQNEAQLDKSGLPSDRFFAERPEGSVSTLKIQRTQQEDSAVYLCASHRTGGGVGNQPQHFGDGTRLSIL.

The gene calls are TRBV9 and TRBJ2-5; TRBD1 aligns across 7 bases. Germline CDR1 SGDLS, CDR2 YYNGEE. This CDR3 spans 15 amino acids. Trimming removed 6 bases from V and 2 bases from J; junction bases left unmatched: 10. CDR3 loop: CASTTGVHGQETQYF. CDR3 sequence (DNA): TGTGCCAGCACCACAGGGGTCCATGGGCAAGAGACCCAGTACTTC.

V is TRBV6-1 and J is TRBJ2-7; no definite D call. Germline lookup yields CDR1 MNHNS and CDR2 SASEGT. This CDR3 has 15 residues. Trimming cost V 0 bases and J 5 bases, with 14 bases left between them. Written as DNA, the CDR3 is TGTGCCAGCAGTGAAGCGGGCCAGCCTACGGACGAGCAGTACTTC. Protein: CASSEAGQPTDEQYF.

This chain connects TRBV6-5 to TRBJ1-5; D remains unclear. Trimming removed 2 bases from V and 1 base from J, with 3 bases in between. CDR3 length: 13 residues. In germline, CDR1 is MNHEY, CDR2 SVGAGI. DNA of the CDR3: TGTGCCAGCAGTTACGGCAGCAATCAGCCCCAGCATTTT. Translation: CASSYGSNQPQHF.

V gene TRBV5-1 combines with J gene TRBJ2-5, with 9 bases matching TRBD2. The V gene end was trimmed by 4 bases and the J gene end by 1 base; junction bases not matched to a gene: 5. Germline V gene lookup returns CDR1 SGHRS and CDR2 YFSETQ. The length of the CDR3 is 15 residues. The CDR3 spells CASSRGLATQETQYF. CDR3 nucleotide sequence: TGCGCCAGCAGCAGGGGACTAGCCACCCAAGAGACCCAGTACTTC.

V usage is TRBV5-6 and J usage is TRBJ2-1; 7 bases are shared with TRBD2. The CDR3 length is 15 residues. CDR1 and CDR2 (germline): SGHDT, YYEEEE. V lost 2 bases and J lost 2; bases outside the gene matches: 4. CDR3 amino acids: CASSFPGGAYNEQFF. CDR3 nucleotides: TGTGCCAGCAGCTTTCCGGGGGGTGCCTACAATGAGCAGTTCTTC.

V is TRBV21-1 and J is TRBJ2-3; the D call in the table, TRBD1, was not verified against the DNA. TRBV21-1 is termed a pseudogene. There are 15 residues in the CDR3. CDR3 DNA sequence: TGTGCCAGCAGCAAAGGGGCAGGGAGCACAGATACGCAGTATTTT. This gives the protein CASSKGAGSTDTQYF.

Only one count was recorded for this clone. The chain uses TRBV19 and TRBJ1-1; no reliable D call. The germline CDR1 and CDR2 sequences are LNHDA and SQIVND (reference sequence). The ends were cut back, 3 bases at V and 1 base at J, with 6 bases in the middle. This CDR3 is built from 13 residues. The chain's CDR3 is CASSIFWNTEAFF. The CDR3 nucleotides read TGTGCCAGTAGTATTTTCTGGAACACTGAAGCTTTCTTT.